One sample yielded the 18 T cell receptor beta chains listed below, sequenced in a study of regulatory dendritic cells for organ transplantation. Allogeneic regulatory or mature dendritic cells were co-cultured for 5 days with CFSE-labeled sorted T cells at 1:10. The protocol was immunoSEQ multiplex PCR, while the TCRdb copy is restricted to in-frame clones and leaves out a portion. The sample lists around 19,000 clones, approximately 85% seen once, with 0.68% in the top ten. These TCRs are of unknown antigen specificity. Sequenced: naive CD4+ T cells from blood cultured with regulatory dendritic cells. Subset of the sample: CD45RA+ naive T cells. All receptors derive from a human donor in good health.

The chain employs TRBV7-9 and TRBJ2-3; 8 nucleotides agree with TRBD2. V lost 1 base to trimming and J lost 2 bases; unmatched junction nucleotides: 5. The CDR3 has 16 amino acids. Germline assignment: CDR1 SEHNR and CDR2 FQNEAQ (reference sequence). The CDR3 loop reads CASSLGAGGHTDTQYF. CDR3 in DNA: TGTGCCAGCAGCTTAGGGGCGGGAGGCCACACAGATACGCAGTATTTT. The full variable domain, in which reference TRBV7-9 and TRBJ2-3 provide the parts outside the CDR3, is DTGVSQNPRHKITKRGQNVTFRCDPISEHNRLYWYRQTLGQGPEFLTYFQNEAQLEKSRLLSDRFSAERPKGSFSTLEIQRTEQGDSAMYLCASSLGAGGHTDTQYFGPGTRLTVL.

V usage is TRBV5-6 and J usage is TRBJ1-5; 7 nucleotides align to TRBD1. Germline CDR1 reads SGHDT; CDR2 reads YYEEEE. The CDR3 sequence is 17 residues long. J gave up 7 bases and V 1 base, and 14 bases lay outside the gene matches. This CDR3 is CASSLNENRGGGQPQHF. Here the CDR3 DNA reads TGTGCCAGCAGCTTGAATGAGAACAGGGGAGGAGGGCAGCCCCAGCATTTT.

J is TRBJ1-1 and V is TRBV5-1; a weak D match, TRBD1 (5 bases). Per germline, CDR1 SGHRS and CDR2 YFSETQ. This CDR3 has 13 residues. The V end lost 5 bases, the J end lost 4 bases, and 12 bases lay between the germline ends. The CDR3 loop reads CASSPDSLTEAFF. The CDR3 DNA sequence: TGCGCCAGCAGTCCCGACAGCCTCACTGAAGCTTTCTTT.

The CDR3 sequence: CASSIGSRAQETQYF. The DNA for the CDR3 is TGTGCCAGTAGTATTGGGTCCAGGGCACAAGAGACCCAGTACTTC. The chain uses TRBV19 and TRBJ2-5; D is perhaps TRBD1 (5 bases). CDR3 length equals 15 residues. Trimming took 3 bases from V and 2 from J, leaving 13 bases between them. Germline assignment: CDR1 LNHDA and CDR2 SQIVND (reference sequence). Together with reference TRBV19 and TRBJ2-5, the CDR3 gives the full variable domain: DGGITQSPKYLFRKEGQNVTLSCEQNLNHDAMYWYRQDPGQGLRLIYYSQIVNDFQKGDIAEGYSVSREKKESFPLTVTSAQKNPTAFYLCASSIGSRAQETQYFGPGTRLLVL.

V usage is TRBV18 and J usage is TRBJ1-1, with D possibly matching TRBD1 (5 bases). This CDR3 is built from 15 residues. Trimming shortened V by 0 bases and J by 0 bases, and 8 bases separated the two germline ends. The germline V gene encodes CDR1 KGHSH and CDR2 LQKENI. Here the CDR3 DNA reads TGTGCCAGCTCACCACCGAGGGGAGTGAACACTGAAGCTTTCTTT. Translation: CASSPPRGVNTEAFF.

V gene TRBV6-5 combines with J gene TRBJ1-3; perhaps TRBD1 as D (5 bases). The CDR3 runs 14 residues. V shed 6 bases and J shed 1 base, with 10 bases lying between them. CDR1 is MNHEY and CDR2 is SVGAGI in the germline V gene. Here the CDR3 reads CASSKGVSGNTIYF. CDR3 nucleotides: TGTGCCAGCAGCAAAGGGGTATCTGGAAACACCATATATTTT.

The chain carries TRBV5-1 and TRBJ1-1; 8 bases fit TRBD1. The V segment lost 3 bases and the J segment 4 bases; nucleotides outside the gene matches: 11. This CDR3 has 16 residues. Germline V lookup: CDR1 SGHRS, CDR2 YFSETQ. CDR3 residues: CASSYETGVRGTEAFF. The CDR3 DNA is TGCGCCAGCAGCTATGAGACAGGGGTTCGAGGCACTGAAGCTTTCTTT.

This clone was detected a few times. V usage is TRBV5-4 and J usage is TRBJ1-2, with a possible D match to TRBD1 (5 bases). Trimming removed 5 bases at V and 2 bases at J, with 13 bases between. The CDR3 extends over 14 amino acids. The germline V gene encodes CDR1 SGHNT and CDR2 YYREEE (reference sequence). The CDR3 DNA reads TGTGCCAGCAGTTTAACGGCAGGGAACTATGGCTACACCTTC. Protein sequence: CASSLTAGNYGYTF.

The V gene is TRBV5-1, the J gene TRBJ2-7; D might be TRBD1 (5 bases). The germline V and J ends were trimmed by 5 bases and 2 bases, with 11 bases remaining between them. The CDR3 is 13 amino acids. In germline, CDR1 is SGHRS, CDR2 YFSETQ. Here the CDR3 DNA reads TGCGCCAGCAGGCCGGACACAGCCTACGAGCAGTACTTC. Its protein product is CASRPDTAYEQYF.

This clone was observed a single time. The chain employs TRBV7-9 and TRBJ1-2; D remains ambiguous. V was cut by 3 bases and J by 3 bases, with 8 bases left in between. This CDR3 has 13 residues. Germline values: CDR1 SEHNR, CDR2 FQNEAQ (reference sequence). In DNA, the CDR3 is TGTGCCAGCAGCTTTTCAGTAGACTATGGCTACACCTTC. Translation: CASSFSVDYGYTF.

The J gene is TRBJ2-7, the V gene TRBV25-1; 10 nucleotides align to TRBD1. CDR1 MGHDK and CDR2 SYGVNS come from the germline V gene. The CDR3 runs 15 residues. V lost 2 bases to trimming and J lost 6 bases; unmatched junction nucleotides: 7. CDR3 sequence reads: CASSEHMDRGSEQYF. The CDR3 coding sequence is TGTGCCAGCAGTGAACACATGGACAGGGGGAGCGAGCAGTACTTC.

V and J are TRBV30 and TRBJ2-1; maybe TRBD2 (6 bases). The CDR3 consists of 12 residues. Germline CDR1 reads GTSNPN; CDR2 reads SVGIG (reference sequence). Deletions cut 5 bases from V and 13 bases from J, with 18 bases between. CDR3 sequence: CAWRTPGTQQFF. DNA for the CDR3: TGTGCCTGGCGAACTCCCGGGACTCAACAGTTCTTC.

The chain uses TRBV15 and TRBJ1-5; perhaps TRBD1 as D (6 bases). The CDR3 totals 15 residues. V was cut by 3 bases and J by 3 bases, with 12 bases left in between. Germline CDR1 is LNHNV and CDR2 is YYDKDF (reference sequence). The CDR3 nucleotides read TGTGCCACCAGCAGCGAACAGGGACCCAATCAGCCCCAGCATTTT. Encoded protein: CATSSEQGPNQPQHF.

The chain carries TRBV5-1 and TRBJ2-6; D ambiguous. The CDR3 consists of 14 residues. Germline V gene data show CDR1 as SGHRS and CDR2 as YFSETQ. V was pared by 0 bases and J by 3 bases, with 4 bases between. The CDR3 reads CASSLVIGANVLTF. Written as DNA, the CDR3 is TGCGCCAGCAGCTTGGTAATTGGGGCCAACGTCCTGACTTTC. Combining the CDR3 with reference TRBV5-1 and TRBJ2-6 gives the whole variable domain KAGVTQTPRYLIKTRGQQVTLSCSPISGHRSVSWYQQTPGQGLQFLFEYFSETQRNKGNFPGRFSGRQFSNSRSEMNVSTLELGDSALYLCASSLVIGANVLTFGAGSRLTVL.

This clone was observed once. This chain links TRBV7-2 with TRBJ2-6; no reliable D call. The CDR3 length is 16 residues. Trimming pared 3 bases from V and 4 bases from J, leaving 13 bases between. Germline assignment: CDR1 SGHTA and CDR2 FQGNSA. The CDR3 nucleotides read TGTGCCAGCAGCTTTCCTTGGCCCGTGGGGGCCAACGTCCTGACTTTC. It codes for CASSFPWPVGANVLTF.

V usage is TRBV7-2 and J usage is TRBJ2-3; no clear D gene. The V gene lost 2 bases and the J gene lost 3 bases, with 6 bases spanning the gap. Germline V gene lookup returns CDR1 SGHTA and CDR2 FQGNSA. This CDR3 region has 13 residues. CDR3 loop: CASSLYQTDTQYF. The CDR3 DNA reads TGTGCCAGCAGCTTATACCAGACAGATACGCAGTATTTT.

The chain recombines TRBV5-4 with TRBJ1-1, with D possibly matching TRBD1 (6 bases). Germline lookup yields CDR1 SGHNT and CDR2 YYREEE (reference sequence). Deletions cut 2 bases from V and 5 bases from J, with 19 bases between. This CDR3 has 16 amino acids. The CDR3 sequence is CASSLPGGAGSTEAFF. CDR3 DNA: TGTGCCAGCAGCTTACCTGGGGGGGCGGGGAGTACTGAAGCTTTCTTT.

The gene calls are TRBV7-9 and TRBJ2-2; unclear D gene. V lost 5 bases and J 4 bases, leaving 11 bases between the germline ends. This CDR3 spans 14 amino acids. Germline assignment: CDR1 SEHNR and CDR2 FQNEAQ (reference sequence). The CDR3 nucleotides are TGTGCCAGCAGCCTAAACAGCGCCACCGGGGAGCTGTTTTTT. It translates to CASSLNSATGELFF.